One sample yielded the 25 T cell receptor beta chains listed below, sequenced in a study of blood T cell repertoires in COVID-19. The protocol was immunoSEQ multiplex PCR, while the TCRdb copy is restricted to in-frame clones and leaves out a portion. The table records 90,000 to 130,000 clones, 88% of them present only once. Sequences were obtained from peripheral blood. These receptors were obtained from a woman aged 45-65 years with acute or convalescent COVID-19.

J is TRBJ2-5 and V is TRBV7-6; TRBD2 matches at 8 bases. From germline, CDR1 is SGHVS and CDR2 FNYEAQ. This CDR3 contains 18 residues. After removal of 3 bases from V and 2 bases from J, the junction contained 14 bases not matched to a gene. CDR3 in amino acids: CASSLGTPGTRVQETQYF. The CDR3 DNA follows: TGTGCCAGCAGCTTGGGCACCCCCGGGACTAGAGTGCAAGAGACCCAGTACTTC.

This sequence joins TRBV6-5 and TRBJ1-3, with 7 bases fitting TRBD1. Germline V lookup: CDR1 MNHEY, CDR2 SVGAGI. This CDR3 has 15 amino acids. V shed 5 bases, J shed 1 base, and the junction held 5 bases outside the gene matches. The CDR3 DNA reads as TGTGCCAGCAGTCGCGGACAGGCGTCTGGAAACACCATATATTTT. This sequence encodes CASSRGQASGNTIYF.

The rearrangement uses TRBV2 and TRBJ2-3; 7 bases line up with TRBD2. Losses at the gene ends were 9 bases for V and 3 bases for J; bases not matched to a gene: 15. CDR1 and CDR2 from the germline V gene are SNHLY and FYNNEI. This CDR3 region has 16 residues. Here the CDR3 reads CARHRGGGSRTDTQYF. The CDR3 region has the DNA TGTGCCAGACATCGGGGCGGCGGGAGTAGGACAGATACGCAGTATTTT.

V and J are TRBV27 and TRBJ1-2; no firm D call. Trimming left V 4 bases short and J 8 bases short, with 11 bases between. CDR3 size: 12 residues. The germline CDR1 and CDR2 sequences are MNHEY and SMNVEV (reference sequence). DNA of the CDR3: TGTGCCAGCAGTTCCAGGACTGGGGGCTACACCTTC. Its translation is CASSSRTGGYTF.

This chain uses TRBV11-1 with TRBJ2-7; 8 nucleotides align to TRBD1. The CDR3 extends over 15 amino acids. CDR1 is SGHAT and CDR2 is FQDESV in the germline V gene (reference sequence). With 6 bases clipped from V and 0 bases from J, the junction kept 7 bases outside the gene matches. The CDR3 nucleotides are TGTGCCAGCAGTTTGGACAGGGTCACCTCCTACGAGCAGTACTTC. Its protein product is CASSLDRVTSYEQYF.

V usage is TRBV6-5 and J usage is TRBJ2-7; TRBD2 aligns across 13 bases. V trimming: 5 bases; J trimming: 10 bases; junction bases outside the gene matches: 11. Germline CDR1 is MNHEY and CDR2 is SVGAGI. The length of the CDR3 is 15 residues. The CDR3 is CASSPDGTSGIGQYF. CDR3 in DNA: TGTGCCAGCAGTCCCGATGGGACTAGCGGGATCGGACAGTACTTC.

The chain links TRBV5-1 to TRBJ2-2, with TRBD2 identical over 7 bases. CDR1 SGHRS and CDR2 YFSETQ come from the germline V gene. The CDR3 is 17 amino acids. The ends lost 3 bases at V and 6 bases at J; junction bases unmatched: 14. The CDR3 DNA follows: TGCGCCAGCAGCTCGAGACTAGCATTGGGTTTTGCCGGGGAGCTGTTTTTT. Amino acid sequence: CASSSRLALGFAGELFF.

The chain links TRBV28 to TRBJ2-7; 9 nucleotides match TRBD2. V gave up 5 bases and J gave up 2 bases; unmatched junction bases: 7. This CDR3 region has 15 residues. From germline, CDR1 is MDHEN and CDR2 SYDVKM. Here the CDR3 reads CASSLTSGEAYEQYF. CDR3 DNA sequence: TGTGCCAGCAGTCTGACTAGCGGAGAGGCCTACGAGCAGTACTTC.

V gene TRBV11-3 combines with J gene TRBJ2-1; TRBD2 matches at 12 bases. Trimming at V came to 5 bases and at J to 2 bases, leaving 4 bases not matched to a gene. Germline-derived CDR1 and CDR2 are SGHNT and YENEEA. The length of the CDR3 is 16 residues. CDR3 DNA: TGTGCCAGCAGCCCGCGACTAGCGGGAGCCTACAATGAGCAGTTCTTC. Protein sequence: CASSPRLAGAYNEQFF.

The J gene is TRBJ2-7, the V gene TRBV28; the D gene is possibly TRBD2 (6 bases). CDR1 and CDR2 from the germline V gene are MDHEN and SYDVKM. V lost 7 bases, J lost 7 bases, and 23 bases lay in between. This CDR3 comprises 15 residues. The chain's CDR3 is CASKVATSRLWEQYF. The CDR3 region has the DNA TGTGCCAGCAAAGTTGCGACTAGTCGCTTGTGGGAGCAGTACTTC.

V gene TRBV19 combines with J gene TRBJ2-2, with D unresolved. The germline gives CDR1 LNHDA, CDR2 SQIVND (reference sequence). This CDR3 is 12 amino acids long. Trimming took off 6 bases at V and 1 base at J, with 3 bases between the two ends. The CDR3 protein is CASSRNTGELFF. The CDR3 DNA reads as TGTGCCAGTAGCCGGAACACCGGGGAGCTGTTTTTT.

The chain's CDR3 is CASSLSGRRMDEQYF. The CDR3 DNA reads TGTGCCAGCAGCTTGAGCGGGAGGAGGATGGACGAGCAGTACTTC. V usage is TRBV7-9 and J usage is TRBJ2-7; TRBD2 matches 9 bases. V was clipped by 3 bases and J by 5 bases; unmatched bases: 8. This CDR3 spans 15 amino acids. The germline CDR1 and CDR2 sequences are SEHNR and FQNEAQ (reference sequence).

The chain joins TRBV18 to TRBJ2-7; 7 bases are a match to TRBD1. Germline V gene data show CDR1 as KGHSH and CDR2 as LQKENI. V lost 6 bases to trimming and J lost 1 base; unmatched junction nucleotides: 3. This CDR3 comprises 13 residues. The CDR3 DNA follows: TGTGCCAGCTCTCAGGACAGGTCCTACGAGCAGTACTTC. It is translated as CASSQDRSYEQYF.

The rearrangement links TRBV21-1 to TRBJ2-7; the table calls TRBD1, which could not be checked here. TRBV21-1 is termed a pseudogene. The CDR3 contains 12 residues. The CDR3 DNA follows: TGTGCCAGCGAGGACAGGGGGGAGGAGCAGTACTTC. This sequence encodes CASEDRGEEQYF.

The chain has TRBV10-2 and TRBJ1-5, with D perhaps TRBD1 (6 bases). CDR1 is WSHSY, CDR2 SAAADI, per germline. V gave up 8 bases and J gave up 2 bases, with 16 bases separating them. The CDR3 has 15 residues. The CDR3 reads CASSRSGDGNQPQHF. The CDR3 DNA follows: TGCGCCAGCTCCCGCTCAGGGGACGGCAATCAGCCCCAGCATTTT.

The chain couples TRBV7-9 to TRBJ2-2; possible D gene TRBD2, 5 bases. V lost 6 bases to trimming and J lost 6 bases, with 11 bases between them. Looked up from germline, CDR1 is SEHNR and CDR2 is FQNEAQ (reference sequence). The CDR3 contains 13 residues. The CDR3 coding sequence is TGTGCCAGCAGACCCGAGGGCGCCGGGGAGCTGTTTTTT. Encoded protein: CASRPEGAGELFF.

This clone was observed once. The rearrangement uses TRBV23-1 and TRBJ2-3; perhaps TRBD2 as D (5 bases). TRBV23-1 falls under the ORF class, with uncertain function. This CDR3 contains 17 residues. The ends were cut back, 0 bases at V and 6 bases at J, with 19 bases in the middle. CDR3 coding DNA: TGCGCCAGCAGTCAATCGTGGCCGGGATCGGCGGCTGATACGCAGTATTTT. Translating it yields CASSQSWPGSAADTQYF.

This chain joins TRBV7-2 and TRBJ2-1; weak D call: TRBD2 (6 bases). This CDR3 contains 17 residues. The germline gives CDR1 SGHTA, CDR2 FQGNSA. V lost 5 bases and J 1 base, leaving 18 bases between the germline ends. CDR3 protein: CASSPTISRGSYNEQFF. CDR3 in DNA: TGTGCCAGCAGCCCTACGATCAGCCGGGGGTCCTACAATGAGCAGTTCTTC.

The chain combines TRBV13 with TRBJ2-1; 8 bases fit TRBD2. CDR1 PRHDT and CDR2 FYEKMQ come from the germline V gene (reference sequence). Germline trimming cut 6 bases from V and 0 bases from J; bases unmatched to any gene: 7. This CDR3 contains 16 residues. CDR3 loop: CASSPTSGSSYNEQFF. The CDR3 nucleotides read TGTGCCAGCAGTCCGACAAGCGGGAGCTCCTACAATGAGCAGTTCTTC.

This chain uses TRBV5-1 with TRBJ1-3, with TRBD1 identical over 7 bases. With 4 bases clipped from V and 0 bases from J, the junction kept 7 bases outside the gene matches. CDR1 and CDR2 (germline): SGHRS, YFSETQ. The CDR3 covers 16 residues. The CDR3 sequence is CASSAGNRGSGNTIYF. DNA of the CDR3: TGCGCCAGCAGCGCGGGTAACAGGGGCTCTGGAAACACCATATATTTT.

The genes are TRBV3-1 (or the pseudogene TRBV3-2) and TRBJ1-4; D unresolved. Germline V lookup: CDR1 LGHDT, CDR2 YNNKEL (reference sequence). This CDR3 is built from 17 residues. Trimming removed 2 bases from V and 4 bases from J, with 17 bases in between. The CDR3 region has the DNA TGTGCCAGCAGCCAACAAAGAAGAGGACTGAATAATGAAAAACTGTTTTTT. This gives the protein CASSQQRRGLNNEKLFF.

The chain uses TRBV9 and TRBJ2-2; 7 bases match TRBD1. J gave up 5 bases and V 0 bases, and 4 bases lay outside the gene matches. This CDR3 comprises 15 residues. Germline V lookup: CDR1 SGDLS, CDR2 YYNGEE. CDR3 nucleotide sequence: TGTGCCAGCAGCGTAGAGGGGGCGTGGACCGGGGAGCTGTTTTTT. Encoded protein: CASSVEGAWTGELFF.

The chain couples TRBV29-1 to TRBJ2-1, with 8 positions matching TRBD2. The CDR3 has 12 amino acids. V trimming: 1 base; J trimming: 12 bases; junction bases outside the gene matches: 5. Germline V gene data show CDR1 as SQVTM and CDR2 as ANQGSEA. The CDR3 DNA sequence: TGCAGCGTTGAAGTCCAGACTAGCGTGCAGTTCTTC. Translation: CSVEVQTSVQFF.

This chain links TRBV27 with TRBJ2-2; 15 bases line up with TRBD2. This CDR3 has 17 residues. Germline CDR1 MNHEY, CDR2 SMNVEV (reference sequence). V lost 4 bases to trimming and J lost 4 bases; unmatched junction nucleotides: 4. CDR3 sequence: CASSWTSGRATTGELFF. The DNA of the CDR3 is TGTGCCAGCAGTTGGACTAGCGGGAGGGCCACCACCGGGGAGCTGTTTTTT.

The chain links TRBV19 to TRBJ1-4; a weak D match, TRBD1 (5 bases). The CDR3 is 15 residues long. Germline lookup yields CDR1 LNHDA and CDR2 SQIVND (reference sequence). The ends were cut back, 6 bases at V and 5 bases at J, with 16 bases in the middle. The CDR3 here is CASRQTGDGNEKLFF. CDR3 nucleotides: TGTGCCAGTAGACAAACGGGGGACGGGAATGAAAAACTGTTTTTT.